The present TCR beta chain was sequenced within a study of T-cell memory formation after mild COVID-19. This clonotype was counted at least ten times. Its antigen remains unknown. In TCRdb, the 5' RACE reads were re-called with MiXCR into one record per CDR3 protein. There are about 110,000 distinct CDR3 sequences in the sample; about 15% occur only once, and around 43% lies in the top ten. Study conclusions and caveats: Mainly CM and EM harbored the contracting CD4+ clones; mainly EMRA harbored the CD8+ ones.

The V end lost 1 base, the J end lost 4 bases, and 11 bases lay between the germline ends. There are 14 residues in the CDR3. Germline-derived CDR1 and CDR2 are LGHNA and YSLEER. This chain uses TRBV4-3 with TRBJ2-7; the D is unclear. The source material was PBMCs or a T cell subset sorted from them (not recorded which). This clonotype was sampled from a man in his late teens or twenties who had mild COVID-19 (a few samples of this study predate the infection). Cell type and time point are not known. The CDR3 nucleotides read TGCGCCAGCAGCCAAGGGCTCCAGCTATACGAGCAGTACTTC. Its translation is CASSQGLQLYEQYF.